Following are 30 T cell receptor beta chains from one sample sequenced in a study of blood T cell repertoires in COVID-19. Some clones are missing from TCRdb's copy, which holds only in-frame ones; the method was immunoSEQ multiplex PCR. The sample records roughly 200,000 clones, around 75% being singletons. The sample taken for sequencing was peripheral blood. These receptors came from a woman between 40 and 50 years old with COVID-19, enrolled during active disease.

The CDR3 here is CASSWGQESYNEQFF. CDR3 DNA: TGTGCCAGCAGCTGGGGACAGGAGTCCTACAATGAGCAGTTCTTC. This rearrangement joins TRBV7-2 to TRBJ2-1; 8 nucleotides agree with TRBD1. The germline gives CDR1 SGHTA, CDR2 FQGNSA. Trimming removed 4 bases from V and 1 base from J; junction bases left unmatched: 3. This CDR3 contains 15 residues.

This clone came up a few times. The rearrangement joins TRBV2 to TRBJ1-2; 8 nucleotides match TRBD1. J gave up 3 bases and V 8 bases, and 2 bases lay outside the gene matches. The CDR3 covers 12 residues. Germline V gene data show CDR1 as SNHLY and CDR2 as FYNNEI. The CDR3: CASWTGYYGYTF. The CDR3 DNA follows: TGTGCCAGCTGGACAGGGTACTATGGCTACACCTTC.

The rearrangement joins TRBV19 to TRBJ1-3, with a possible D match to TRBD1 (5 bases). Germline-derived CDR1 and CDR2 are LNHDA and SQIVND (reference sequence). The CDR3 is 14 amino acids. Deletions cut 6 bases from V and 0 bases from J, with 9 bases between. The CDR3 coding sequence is TGTGCCAGTAGGGACACTTACTCTGGAAACACCATATATTTT. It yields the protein CASRDTYSGNTIYF. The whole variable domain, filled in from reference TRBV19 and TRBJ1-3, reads DGGITQSPKYLFRKEGQNVTLSCEQNLNHDAMYWYRQDPGQGLRLIYYSQIVNDFQKGDIAEGYSVSREKKESFPLTVTSAQKNPTAFYLCASRDTYSGNTIYFGEGSWLTVV.

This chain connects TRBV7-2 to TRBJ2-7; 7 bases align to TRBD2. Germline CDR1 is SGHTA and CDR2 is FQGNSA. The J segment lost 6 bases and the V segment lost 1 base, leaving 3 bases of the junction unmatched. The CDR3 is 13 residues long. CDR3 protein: CASSLGGTTEQYF. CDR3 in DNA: TGTGCCAGCAGCTTAGGCGGGACTACCGAGCAGTACTTC.

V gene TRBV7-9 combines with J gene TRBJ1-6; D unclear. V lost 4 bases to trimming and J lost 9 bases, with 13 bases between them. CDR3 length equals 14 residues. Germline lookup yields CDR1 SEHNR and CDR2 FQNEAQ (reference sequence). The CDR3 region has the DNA TGTGCCAGCAGCTCAATATCCATACTTTCACCCCTCCACTTT. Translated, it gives CASSSISILSPLHF.

CDR3 DNA sequence: TGCGCCAGCAGCTTGGGGGGACAGGGGGACGTGTATGGCTACACCTTC. As protein: CASSLGGQGDVYGYTF. This chain links TRBV5-1 with TRBJ1-2, with 11 nucleotides matching TRBD1. Germline V gene lookup returns CDR1 SGHRS and CDR2 YFSETQ. The V segment lost 0 bases and the J segment 5 bases; nucleotides outside the gene matches: 6. The CDR3 has 16 amino acids. The entire variable domain, with the rest obtained from reference TRBV5-1 and TRBJ1-2, is as follows: KAGVTQTPRYLIKTRGQQVTLSCSPISGHRSVSWYQQTPGQGLQFLFEYFSETQRNKGNFPGRFSGRQFSNSRSEMNVSTLELGDSALYLCASSLGGQGDVYGYTFGSGTRLTVV.

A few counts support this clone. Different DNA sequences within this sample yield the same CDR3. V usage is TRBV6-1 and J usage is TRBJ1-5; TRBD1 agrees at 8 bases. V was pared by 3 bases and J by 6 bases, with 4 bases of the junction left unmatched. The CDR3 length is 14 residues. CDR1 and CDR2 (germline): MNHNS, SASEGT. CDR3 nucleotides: TGTGCCAGCAGTGAGGCAGACAGGGGTCAGCCCCAGCATTTT. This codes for CASSEADRGQPQHF.

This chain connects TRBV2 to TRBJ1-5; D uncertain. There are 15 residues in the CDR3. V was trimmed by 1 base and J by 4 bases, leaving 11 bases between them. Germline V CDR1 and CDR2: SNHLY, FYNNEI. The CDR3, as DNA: TGTGCCAGCAGTGAAGTTCGCGGGCGGAATCAGCCCCAGCATTTT. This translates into CASSEVRGRNQPQHF.

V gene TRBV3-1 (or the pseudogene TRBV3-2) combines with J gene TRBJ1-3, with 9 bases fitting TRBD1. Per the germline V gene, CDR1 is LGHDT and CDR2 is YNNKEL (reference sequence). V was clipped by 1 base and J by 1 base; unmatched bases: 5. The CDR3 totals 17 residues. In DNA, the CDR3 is TGTGCCAGCAGCCAAGGGTCACAGGGGGCGTCTGGAAACACCATATATTTT. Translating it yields CASSQGSQGASGNTIYF.

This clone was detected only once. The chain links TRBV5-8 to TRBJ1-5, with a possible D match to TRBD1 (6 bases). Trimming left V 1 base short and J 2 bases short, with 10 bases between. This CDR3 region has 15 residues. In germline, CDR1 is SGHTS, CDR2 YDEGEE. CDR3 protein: CASSLFRQGNQPQHF. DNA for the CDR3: TGTGCCAGCAGCTTGTTTCGACAGGGCAATCAGCCCCAGCATTTT.

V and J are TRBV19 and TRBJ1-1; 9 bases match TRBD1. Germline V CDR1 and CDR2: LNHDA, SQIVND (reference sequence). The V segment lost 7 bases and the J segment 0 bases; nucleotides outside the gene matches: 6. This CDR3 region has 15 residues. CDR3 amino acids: CASNHRGRLNTEAFF. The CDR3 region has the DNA TGTGCCAGTAACCACAGGGGGCGCTTGAACACTGAAGCTTTCTTT. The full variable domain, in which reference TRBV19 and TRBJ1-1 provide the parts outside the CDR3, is DGGITQSPKYLFRKEGQNVTLSCEQNLNHDAMYWYRQDPGQGLRLIYYSQIVNDFQKGDIAEGYSVSREKKESFPLTVTSAQKNPTAFYLCASNHRGRLNTEAFFGQGTRLTVV.

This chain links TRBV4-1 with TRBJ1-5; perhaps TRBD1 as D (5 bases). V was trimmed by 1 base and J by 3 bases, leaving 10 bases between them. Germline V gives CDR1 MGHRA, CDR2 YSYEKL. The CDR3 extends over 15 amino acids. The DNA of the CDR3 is TGCGCCAGCAGCCAAGCGGCAGGGCCCAATCAGCCCCAGCATTTT. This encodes CASSQAAGPNQPQHF.

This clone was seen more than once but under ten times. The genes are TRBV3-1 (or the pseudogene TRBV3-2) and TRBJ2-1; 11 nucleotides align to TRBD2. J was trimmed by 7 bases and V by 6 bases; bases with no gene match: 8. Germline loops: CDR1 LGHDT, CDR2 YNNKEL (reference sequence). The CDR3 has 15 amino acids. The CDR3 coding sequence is TGTGCCAGCAGGCTAACTAGCGGGAGATTGAATGAGCAGTTCTTC. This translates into CASRLTSGRLNEQFF.

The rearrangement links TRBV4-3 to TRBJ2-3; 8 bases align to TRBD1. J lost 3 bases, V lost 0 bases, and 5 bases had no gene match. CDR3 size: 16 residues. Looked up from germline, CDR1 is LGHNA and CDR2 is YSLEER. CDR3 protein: CASSQERTGGTDTQYF. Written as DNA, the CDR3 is TGCGCCAGCAGCCAAGAGAGAACAGGGGGTACAGATACGCAGTATTTT.

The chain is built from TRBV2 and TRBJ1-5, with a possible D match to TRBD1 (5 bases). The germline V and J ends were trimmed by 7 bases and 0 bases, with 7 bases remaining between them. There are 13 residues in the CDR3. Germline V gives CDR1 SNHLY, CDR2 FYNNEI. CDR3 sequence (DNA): TGTGCCAGCACCCAGGGTAGCAATCAGCCCCAGCATTTT. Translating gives CASTQGSNQPQHF.

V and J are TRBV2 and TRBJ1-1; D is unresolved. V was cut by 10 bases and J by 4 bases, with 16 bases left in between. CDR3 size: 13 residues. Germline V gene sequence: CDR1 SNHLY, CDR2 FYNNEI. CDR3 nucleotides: TGTGCCACCAAAGAGGGCAGGAGCACTGAAGCTTTCTTT. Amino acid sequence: CATKEGRSTEAFF.

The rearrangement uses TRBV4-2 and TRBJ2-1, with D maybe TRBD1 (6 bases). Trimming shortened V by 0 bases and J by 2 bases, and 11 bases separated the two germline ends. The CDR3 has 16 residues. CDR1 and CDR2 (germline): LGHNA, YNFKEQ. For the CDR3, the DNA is TGTGCCAGCAGCCAAGATACAGGGAACCCCTACAATGAGCAGTTCTTC. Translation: CASSQDTGNPYNEQFF.

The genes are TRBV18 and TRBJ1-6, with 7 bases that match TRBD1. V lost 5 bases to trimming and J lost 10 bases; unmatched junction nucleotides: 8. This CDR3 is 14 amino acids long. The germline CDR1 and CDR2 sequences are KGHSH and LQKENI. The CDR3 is CASSSDRRTSPLHF. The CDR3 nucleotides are TGTGCCAGCTCATCGGACAGGCGCACCTCACCCCTCCACTTT.

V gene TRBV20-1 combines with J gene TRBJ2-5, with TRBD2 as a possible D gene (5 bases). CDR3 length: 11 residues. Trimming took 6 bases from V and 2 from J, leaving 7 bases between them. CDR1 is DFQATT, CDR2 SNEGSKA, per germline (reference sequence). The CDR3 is CSARLQETQYF. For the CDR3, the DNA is TGCAGTGCCAGACTACAAGAGACCCAGTACTTC.

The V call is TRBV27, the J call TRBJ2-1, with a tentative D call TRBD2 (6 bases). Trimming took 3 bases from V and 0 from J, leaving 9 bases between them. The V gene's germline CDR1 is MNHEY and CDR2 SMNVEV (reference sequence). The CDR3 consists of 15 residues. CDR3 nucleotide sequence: TGTGCCAGCAGTTTCGGGGGTAGCTCCTACAATGAGCAGTTCTTC. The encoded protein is CASSFGGSSYNEQFF.

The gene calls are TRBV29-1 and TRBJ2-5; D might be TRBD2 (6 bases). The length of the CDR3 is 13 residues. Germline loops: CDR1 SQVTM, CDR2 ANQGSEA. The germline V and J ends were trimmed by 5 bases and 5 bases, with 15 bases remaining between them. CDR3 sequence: CSVPGVAGETQYF. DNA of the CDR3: TGCAGCGTTCCGGGGGTGGCGGGTGAGACCCAGTACTTC. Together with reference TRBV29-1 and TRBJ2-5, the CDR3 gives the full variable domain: SAVISQKPSRDICQRGTSLTIQCQVDSQVTMMFWYRQQPGQSLTLIATANQGSEATYESGFVIDKFPISRPNLTFSTLTVSNMSPEDSSIYLCSVPGVAGETQYFGPGTRLLVL.

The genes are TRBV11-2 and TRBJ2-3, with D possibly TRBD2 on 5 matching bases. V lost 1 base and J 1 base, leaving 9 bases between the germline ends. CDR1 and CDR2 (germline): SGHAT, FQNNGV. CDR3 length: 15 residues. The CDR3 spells CASSLGGPRTDTQYF. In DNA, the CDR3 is TGTGCCAGCAGCTTAGGAGGGCCACGCACAGATACGCAGTATTTT.

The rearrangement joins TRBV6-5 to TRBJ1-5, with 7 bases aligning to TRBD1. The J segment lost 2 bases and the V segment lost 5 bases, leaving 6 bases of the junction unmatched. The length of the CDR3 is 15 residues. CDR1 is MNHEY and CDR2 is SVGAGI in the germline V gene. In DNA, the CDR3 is TGTGCCAGCAGTCCCGGGACAGTCGGCAATCAGCCCCAGCATTTT. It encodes CASSPGTVGNQPQHF.

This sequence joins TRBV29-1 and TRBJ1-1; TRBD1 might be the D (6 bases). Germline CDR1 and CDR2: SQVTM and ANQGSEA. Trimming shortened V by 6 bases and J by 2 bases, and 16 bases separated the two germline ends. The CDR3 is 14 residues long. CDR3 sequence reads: CSVEAGAANTEAFF. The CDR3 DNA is TGCAGCGTCGAGGCGGGGGCCGCCAACACTGAAGCTTTCTTT.

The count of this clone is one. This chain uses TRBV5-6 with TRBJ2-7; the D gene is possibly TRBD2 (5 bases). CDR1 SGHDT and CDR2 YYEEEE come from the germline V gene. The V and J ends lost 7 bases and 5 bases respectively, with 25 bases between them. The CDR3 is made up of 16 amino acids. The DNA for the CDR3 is TGTGCCAGCCAGCTGTTATCGAGGGCCCCCTTCAACGAGCAGTACTTC. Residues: CASQLLSRAPFNEQYF.

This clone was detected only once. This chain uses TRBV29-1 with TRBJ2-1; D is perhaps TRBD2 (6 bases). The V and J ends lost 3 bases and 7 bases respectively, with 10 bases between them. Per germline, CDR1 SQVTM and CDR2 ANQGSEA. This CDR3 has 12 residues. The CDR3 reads CSVDGEANEQFF. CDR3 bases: TGCAGCGTTGACGGGGAGGCGAATGAGCAGTTCTTC.

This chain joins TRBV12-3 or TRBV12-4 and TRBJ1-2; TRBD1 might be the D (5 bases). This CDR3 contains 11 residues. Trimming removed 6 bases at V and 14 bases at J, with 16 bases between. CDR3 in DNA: TGTGCCAGCAGCCCAATTGGACATCCTACCTTC. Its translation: CASSPIGHPTF.

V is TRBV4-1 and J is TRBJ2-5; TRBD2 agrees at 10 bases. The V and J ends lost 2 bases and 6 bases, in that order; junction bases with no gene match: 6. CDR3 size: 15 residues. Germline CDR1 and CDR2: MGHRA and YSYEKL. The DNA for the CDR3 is TGCGCCAGCAGCCAACAAGCGGGGGGGACGAAGACCCAGTACTTC. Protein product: CASSQQAGGTKTQYF.

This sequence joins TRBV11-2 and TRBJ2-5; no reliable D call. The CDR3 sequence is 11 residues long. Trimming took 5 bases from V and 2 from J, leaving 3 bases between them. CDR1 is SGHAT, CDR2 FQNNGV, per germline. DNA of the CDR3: TGTGCCAGCAGCCGTCAAGAGACCCAGTACTTC. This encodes CASSRQETQYF.

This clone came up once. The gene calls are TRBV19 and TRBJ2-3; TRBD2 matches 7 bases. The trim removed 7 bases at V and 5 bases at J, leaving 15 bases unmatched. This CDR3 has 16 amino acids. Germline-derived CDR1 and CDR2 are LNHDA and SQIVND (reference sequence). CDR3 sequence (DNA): TGTGCCAGTACCCCGCCGGGCCCCGTAGCGGGAGATACGCAGTATTTT. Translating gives CASTPPGPVAGDTQYF.